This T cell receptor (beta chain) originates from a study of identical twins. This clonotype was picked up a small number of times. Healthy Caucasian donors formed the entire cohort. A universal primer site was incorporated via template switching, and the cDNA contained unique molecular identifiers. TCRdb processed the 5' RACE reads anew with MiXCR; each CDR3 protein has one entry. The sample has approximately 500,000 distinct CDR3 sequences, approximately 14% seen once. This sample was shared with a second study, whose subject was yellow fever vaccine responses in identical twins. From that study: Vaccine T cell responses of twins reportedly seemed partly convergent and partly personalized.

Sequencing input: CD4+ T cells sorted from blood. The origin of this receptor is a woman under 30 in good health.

The CDR3 sequence is CASSFTESTDTQYF. The CDR3 nucleotides read TGCGCCAGCAGCTTTACAGAGAGCACAGATACGCAGTATTTT. The gene calls are TRBV5-1 and TRBJ2-3, with D hard to call. The V gene lost 2 bases and the J gene lost 0 bases, with 7 bases spanning the gap. The length of the CDR3 is 14 residues. Per the germline V gene, CDR1 is SGHRS and CDR2 is YFSETQ. The full variable domain, completed using reference TRBV5-1 and TRBJ2-3, is KAGVTQTPRYLIKTRGQQVTLSCSPISGHRSVSWYQQTPGQGLQFLFEYFSETQRNKGNFPGRFSGRQFSNSRSEMNVSTLELGDSALYLCASSFTESTDTQYFGPGTRLTVL.